One sample yielded the 20 T cell receptor beta chains listed below, sequenced in a study of memory CD4+ T cells and cytomegalovirus serostatus. The table came from immunoSEQ multiplex PCR; TCRdb's copy has only in-frame clones and leaves some out. Counted here are under 80,000 clones, 60% to 80% occurring once; the ten biggest clones make up 2.6%. Single viable CD3+CD4+CD8-CD45RO+ cells were sorted as the memory CD4+ T cells. Sequencing was done on a sample of memory CD4+ T cells from blood. The receptors shown here come from an adult in good health and CMV-seropositive.

This chain links TRBV13 with TRBJ2-5; D not resolved. Trimming removed 1 base from V and 2 bases from J, with 11 bases in between. Germline CDR1 and CDR2: PRHDT and FYEKMQ (reference sequence). The CDR3 contains 15 residues. The CDR3: CASSLVLADQETQYF. CDR3 DNA: TGTGCCAGCAGCTTAGTTCTGGCGGATCAAGAGACCCAGTACTTC. The full variable domain, in which reference TRBV13 and TRBJ2-5 provide the parts outside the CDR3, is AAGVIQSPRHLIKEKRETATLKCYPIPRHDTVYWYQQGPGQDPQFLISFYEKMQSDKGSIPDRFSAQQFSDYHSELNMSSLELGDSALYFCASSLVLADQETQYFGPGTRLLVL.

The J gene is TRBJ1-2, the V gene TRBV4-1; 7 nucleotides align to TRBD1. The J segment lost 4 bases and the V segment lost 3 bases, leaving 14 bases of the junction unmatched. CDR1 is MGHRA, CDR2 YSYEKL, per germline. CDR3 size: 17 residues. As DNA, the CDR3 is TGCGCCAGCAGCCACATTCAACCCCGGGACAGCCGCTATGGCTACACCTTC. Its translation is CASSHIQPRDSRYGYTF.

The V and J genes are TRBV29-1 and TRBJ2-7; D not certain. V lost 3 bases to trimming and J lost 6 bases, with 12 bases between them. The length of the CDR3 is 12 residues. The germline gives CDR1 SQVTM, CDR2 ANQGSEA. CDR3 in DNA: TGCAGCGTTGATGGGCAGGTCGGCGAGCAGTACTTC. As protein: CSVDGQVGEQYF.

This rearrangement joins TRBV27 to TRBJ2-7; D remains ambiguous. The V end was cut by 4 bases, the J end by 2 bases, with 12 bases between. CDR3 size: 14 residues. CDR1 and CDR2 from the germline V gene are MNHEY and SMNVEV (reference sequence). The CDR3 protein is CASSSPSKPYEQYV. CDR3 DNA sequence: TGTGCCAGCAGTTCACCATCCAAGCCCTACGAGCAGTACGTC.

This clone was seen only a few times. The identical CDR3 is also encoded by other nucleotide sequences in the sample. The chain joins TRBV11-3 to TRBJ2-3; 10 bases fit TRBD2. Germline CDR1 is SGHNT and CDR2 is YENEEA. This CDR3 region has 17 residues. V was clipped by 5 bases and J by 0 bases; unmatched bases: 8. The CDR3 DNA reads TGTGCCAGCAGCCGTCCTACTAGCGGGGCCAGCACAGATACGCAGTATTTT. As protein: CASSRPTSGASTDTQYF.

The rearrangement joins TRBV25-1 to TRBJ1-5; no clear D gene. Trimming took 6 bases from V and 2 from J, leaving 8 bases between them. The CDR3 has 13 residues. CDR1 is MGHDK and CDR2 is SYGVNS in the germline V gene. CDR3: CASRGQGNQPQHF. The CDR3 coding sequence is TGTGCCAGCAGAGGCCAGGGCAATCAGCCCCAGCATTTT. Filled out from reference TRBV25-1 and TRBJ1-5, the complete variable domain reads EADIYQTPRYLVIGTGKKITLECSQTMGHDKMYWYQQDPGMELHLIHYSYGVNSTEKGDLSSESTVSRIRTEHFPLTLESARPSHTSQYLCASRGQGNQPQHFGDGTRLSIL.

V gene TRBV11-2 combines with J gene TRBJ2-1; unclear D gene. V was clipped by 0 bases and J by 4 bases, with 4 bases between them. The CDR3 extends over 13 amino acids. Germline V lookup: CDR1 SGHAT, CDR2 FQNNGV. The CDR3 loop reads CASSLDSYNEQFF. The CDR3 DNA reads TGTGCCAGCAGCTTAGACTCATACAATGAGCAGTTCTTC.

The chain recombines TRBV14 with TRBJ2-2, with D tentatively TRBD1 (6 bases). The CDR3 spans 18 residues. The V end was cut by 4 bases, the J end by 6 bases, with 24 bases between. Germline V gene data show CDR1 as SGHDN and CDR2 as FVKESK. The CDR3 DNA follows: TGTGCCAGCAGCCTATCAGGGGCTTTCATAACCACTGCCGGGGAGCTGTTTTTT. This gives the protein CASSLSGAFITTAGELFF.

The chain combines TRBV15 with TRBJ2-1, with 9 nucleotides matching TRBD2. Germline CDR1 and CDR2: LNHNV and YYDKDF (reference sequence). The J segment lost 6 bases and the V segment lost 1 base, leaving 10 bases of the junction unmatched. The CDR3 sequence is 17 residues long. CDR3: CATSRGLSGSGSNEQFF. The CDR3 DNA reads TGTGCCACCAGCAGAGGACTTAGCGGGAGTGGGAGCAATGAGCAGTTCTTC.

The rearrangement links TRBV19 to TRBJ1-1; weak D call: TRBD1 (6 bases). CDR3 length equals 14 residues. The germline CDR1 and CDR2 sequences are LNHDA and SQIVND (reference sequence). V was trimmed by 9 bases and J by 1 base, leaving 15 bases between them. For the CDR3, the DNA is TGTGCCAGAAAAAATGGGGGCTCGAACACTGAAGCTTTCTTT. Its protein is CARKNGGSNTEAFF.

This chain joins TRBV6-1 and TRBJ1-6; no clear D gene. Trimming left V 4 bases short and J 5 bases short, with 3 bases between. The germline CDR1 and CDR2 sequences are MNHNS and SASEGT. The CDR3 covers 12 residues. CDR3 region: CASSADNSPLHF. The CDR3 DNA follows: TGTGCCAGCAGTGCAGATAATTCACCCCTCCACTTT.

This chain links TRBV6-5 with TRBJ1-1, with 9 nucleotides matching TRBD1. There are 15 residues in the CDR3. Trimming at V came to 7 bases and at J to 2 bases, leaving 8 bases not matched to a gene. Germline V gene sequence: CDR1 MNHEY, CDR2 SVGAGI. CDR3 nucleotides: TGTGCCAGCAAGACGGTCACAGGGGGCAACACTGAAGCTTTCTTT. It translates to CASKTVTGGNTEAFF.

The V and J genes are TRBV6-4 and TRBJ1-1, with a tentative D call TRBD1 (6 bases). Germline V gene data show CDR1 as MRHNA and CDR2 as SNTAGT. The CDR3 length is 14 residues. V shed 6 bases and J shed 3 bases, with 14 bases lying between them. CDR3 amino acids: CASRQTGRDTEAFF. Written as DNA, the CDR3 is TGTGCCAGCAGACAAACAGGGAGGGACACTGAAGCTTTCTTT.

The chain combines TRBV5-4 with TRBJ2-1, with TRBD2 as a possible D gene (6 bases). The CDR3 has 15 residues. V shed 0 bases and J shed 3 bases, with 10 bases lying between them. Looked up from germline, CDR1 is SGHNT and CDR2 is YYREEE (reference sequence). Here the CDR3 DNA reads TGTGCCAGCAGCTTGGGACTAGATTTCTACAATGAGCAGTTCTTC. This encodes CASSLGLDFYNEQFF.

The chain has TRBV6-5 and TRBJ2-2; D is ambiguous. V dropped 1 base and J dropped 5 bases, with 8 bases sitting between them. From germline, CDR1 is MNHEY and CDR2 SVGAGI. CDR3 size: 14 residues. The DNA for the CDR3 is TGTGCCAGCAGTTACTGGAGAGAAACCGGGGAGCTGTTTTTT. Amino acid sequence: CASSYWRETGELFF.

This chain links TRBV6-6 with TRBJ1-2; no clear D. The length of the CDR3 is 13 residues. The germline V gene has CDR1 MNHNY and CDR2 SVGAGI (reference sequence). Trimming took off 2 bases at V and 3 bases at J, with 7 bases between the two ends. The CDR3: CASSYQADYGYTF. As DNA, the CDR3 is TGTGCCAGCAGTTACCAGGCAGACTATGGCTACACCTTC.

The gene calls are TRBV11-3 and TRBJ2-2; D tentatively reads TRBD1 or TRBD2 (6 bases each). V dropped 0 bases and J dropped 0 bases, with 8 bases sitting between them. The CDR3 extends over 16 amino acids. Germline CDR1 and CDR2: SGHNT and YENEEA. In DNA form, the CDR3 reads TGTGCCAGCAGCTTAGAGGGGGGCGCGAACACCGGGGAGCTGTTTTTT. This translates into CASSLEGGANTGELFF.

The chain has TRBV11-3 and TRBJ2-5; no definite D call. V was trimmed by 5 bases and J by 5 bases, leaving 15 bases between them. The V gene's germline CDR1 is SGHNT and CDR2 YENEEA. The CDR3 length is 14 residues. The CDR3 nucleotides are TGTGCCAGCAGCCTGAACGGGCTTCGGGAGACCCAGTACTTC. Protein: CASSLNGLRETQYF.

The chain recombines TRBV2 with TRBJ2-1; D call uncertain. The CDR3 runs 13 residues. With 4 bases removed from V and 0 bases from J, the gap between germline ends came to 4 bases. Per germline, CDR1 SNHLY and CDR2 FYNNEI. The CDR3 DNA reads as TGTGCCAGCAGTGGCAGCTCCTACAATGAGCAGTTCTTC. Protein sequence: CASSGSSYNEQFF.

V gene TRBV7-9 combines with J gene TRBJ2-1; possibly TRBD2 for D (5 bases). V lost 2 bases and J 8 bases, leaving 7 bases between the germline ends. This CDR3 comprises 12 residues. CDR1 and CDR2 from the germline V gene are SEHNR and FQNEAQ (reference sequence). CDR3 amino acids: CASSLTGYEQFF. The CDR3 DNA is TGTGCCAGCAGCTTAACGGGATATGAGCAGTTCTTC.